This T cell receptor (beta chain) emerged from a study of T-cell memory formation after mild COVID-19 (dated by TCRdb to about 2021). Background on the whole study: TCR sequence clusters from the two donors were found to be largely donor specific. The cohort was made up of two young adult volunteers, one female and one male, who were previously healthy. In a couple of donors, T-cell clones that expanded and contracted after mild COVID-19 were followed by sequencing TCRalpha and TCRbeta repertoires longitudinally. Study-wide findings and limitations: Clones that contracted from day 15 to 85 showed balanced CD4/CD8 phenotypes, whereas a second wave of clones that expanded from day 15 to 37 leaned towards CD4+. The study covered only a couple of mild cases, and larger cohorts including severe cases with pre-infection samples were considered necessary. SARS-CoV-2 specificity was not confirmed for the second-wave clones peaking on day 37. Some responding clones were found in pre-infection memory, which suggests that pre-existing cross-reactive memory T cells took part in the SARS-CoV-2 response. Contracting CD4+ clones turned up mainly in the CM and EM memory subsets, whereas EMRA was where CD8+ clones were enriched.

Sequencing was carried out with an Illumina NovaSeq 6000. TCRalpha and TCRbeta cDNA libraries were constructed by 5'RACE with constant-segment primers, with sample barcodes and unique molecular identifiers being introduced. RNA was extracted from every sample with Trizol reagent. Library amplification was performed in two PCR steps, and a second sample barcode and Illumina TruSeq adapters were introduced in the second step. The libraries were sequenced on an Illumina NovaSeq using 2 x 150 bp paired-end reads. The authors' analysis ran thus. Demultiplexing of reads and collapsing into UMI-guided consensus sequences were performed with migec v1.2.7. With mixcr v2.1.11, UMI consensuses were aligned to TRA and TRB V and J templates and assembled into clonotypes. Expanded or contracted clonotypes were those called significant by both edgeR and NoisET, with noise models trained on biological replicates. For edgeR calls, the thresholds were a false discovery rate-adjusted p below 0.01 and a log2 fold-change of 1. PCA with hierarchical clustering of max-normalized trajectories of the 1000 most abundant clonotypes was used as exploratory dynamics analysis. Separately sequenced CD4+ and CD8+ repertoires were used to assign the CD4 or CD8 phenotype of responding clones. TCRdb ran its own pipeline on the public reads, namely fastp trimming at Q25 and MiXCR clone calling, and kept in-frame beta chains. One record per CDR3 amino acid sequence lists the most common genes and DNA. These V and J calls rely on TCRdb rather than the paper's analysis. In all, the sample holds about 130,000 distinct CDR3 sequences, and approximately 15% of those were seen once. Jointly, the top ten make up approximately 5% of the sample.

This clonotype occurred a few times. Its antigen remains undetermined. Per-base quality was not reported, and no clone a single base away is much larger than it. CDR1 and CDR2 are read off the germline V gene as SGDLS and YYNGEE. From cysteine to phenylalanine, the CDR3 is 15 amino acids long. The CDR3 DNA has 45 bases and is translated from base 1. Trimmed from V: 0 bases; trimmed from J: 5 bases; junction bases lacking a gene match: 7. Ficoll-Paque density gradient centrifugation was the method used to isolate PBMCs. Sample: PBMCs or a T cell subset sorted from them (not recorded which). The sequence was obtained from a man between 18 and 35 years old who had mild COVID-19 (a few samples of this study predate the infection). The sample titles of this study are shuffled in the database, so cell type and time point are left out; the donor was told from shared clones. Recombination linked TRBV9 to TRBJ2-5, with 7 junctional bases fitting TRBD1. The nucleotide sequence is given as TGTGCCAGCAGCGTAGGGCCGGGACAGATGGAGACCCAGTACTTC. The encoded protein is CASSVGPGQMETQYF.